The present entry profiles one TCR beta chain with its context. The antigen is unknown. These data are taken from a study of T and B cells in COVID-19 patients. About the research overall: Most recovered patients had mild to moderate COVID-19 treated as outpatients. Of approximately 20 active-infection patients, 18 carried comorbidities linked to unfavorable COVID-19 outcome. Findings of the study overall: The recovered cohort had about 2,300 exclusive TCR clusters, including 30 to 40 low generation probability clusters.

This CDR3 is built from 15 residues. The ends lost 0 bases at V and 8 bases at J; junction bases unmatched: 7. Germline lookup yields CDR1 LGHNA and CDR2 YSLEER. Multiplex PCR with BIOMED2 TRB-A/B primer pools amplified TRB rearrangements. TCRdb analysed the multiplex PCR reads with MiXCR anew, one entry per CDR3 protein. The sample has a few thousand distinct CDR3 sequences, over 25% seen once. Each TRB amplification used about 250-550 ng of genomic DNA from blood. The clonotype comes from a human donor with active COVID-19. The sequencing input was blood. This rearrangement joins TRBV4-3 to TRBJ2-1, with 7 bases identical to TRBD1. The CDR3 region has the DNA TGCGCCAGCAGCCAAGATGCGACAGGGAGAGATGAGCAGTTCTTC. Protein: CASSQDATGRDEQFF.